A selection of T cell receptor beta chains follows, all from one sample in a study of control samples from healthy donors and cancer patients. The assay was immunoSEQ multiplex PCR, and TCRdb's table has in-frame clones only and misses some. The table lists tens of thousands of clones, about 80% of them singletons. The sample consisted of PBMCs. Receptors originate from a woman between 45 and 65 years old with lung cancer. Each CDR3 is given with its conserved first and last residue. D genes are given only for firm matches. The size of a clone is reported for some rows only, either as once, few or many, or as a class for expanded clones.

v_call,j_call,clone_size,d_call,cdr3_aa,cdr3_nt
TRBV28,TRBJ1-5,-,TRBD1,CASSFDRGGNQPQHF,TGTGCCAGCAGTTTCGACAGGGGGGGCAATCAGCCCCAGCATTTT
TRBV10-3,TRBJ1-1,-,-,CAISFAGDTEAFF,TGTGCCATCAGTTTCGCGGGGGACACTGAAGCTTTCTTT
TRBV5-6,TRBJ2-3,-,-,CASRRGRFGDTQYF,TGTGCCAGCAGGAGAGGGAGATTTGGAGATACGCAGTATTTT
TRBV19,TRBJ1-5,-,-,CASSPRGGSNQPQHF,TGTGCCAGTAGTCCAAGGGGCGGAAGCAATCAGCCCCAGCATTTT
TRBV2,TRBJ1-2,-,-,CASSEGPGSNYGYTF,TGTGCCAGCAGTGAAGGCCCAGGGTCTAACTATGGCTACACCTTC
TRBV5-1,TRBJ1-1,-,-,CASSLHDLNTEAFF,TGCGCCAGCAGCCTCCATGACTTGAACACTGAAGCTTTCTTT
TRBV6-5,TRBJ1-1,once,-,CASSILPVNTEAFF,TGTGCCAGCAGTATCCTGCCAGTGAACACTGAAGCTTTCTTT
TRBV19,TRBJ1-5,-,-,CASSLKGAGLNQPQHF,TGTGCCAGTAGTCTCAAAGGGGCCGGTTTGAATCAGCCCCAGCATTTT
TRBV5-5,TRBJ1-1,-,-,CASSSIGQLTEAFF,TGTGCCAGCAGCTCCATTGGACAGCTTACTGAAGCTTTCTTT
TRBV7-9,TRBJ1-1,-,-,CASSFPLDGSMNTEAFF,TGTGCCAGCAGCTTTCCACTGGACGGCTCTATGAACACTGAAGCTTTCTTT
TRBV7-9,TRBJ1-2,-,-,CASSSLTLGYTF,TGTGCCAGCAGCTCCCTGACTCTTGGCTACACCTTC
TRBV19,TRBJ1-4,once,-,CASARNEKLFF,TGTGCCAGTGCGAGAAATGAAAAACTGTTTTTT
TRBV14,TRBJ1-1,-,TRBD1,CASSQDGDSDTEAFF,TGTGCCAGCAGCCAAGACGGGGACAGTGACACTGAAGCTTTCTTT
TRBV27,TRBJ2-7,-,TRBD2,CASRPEIAGPYEQYF,TGTGCCAGCAGACCCGAGATAGCGGGTCCCTACGAGCAGTACTTC
TRBV27,TRBJ1-6,-,-,CASSPGPANSPLHF,TGTGCCAGCAGTCCCGGGCCTGCCAATTCACCCCTCCACTTT
TRBV7-9,TRBJ1-4,-,-,CASSLGGNEKLFF,TGTGCCAGCAGCTTAGGGGGGAATGAAAAACTGTTTTTT
TRBV6-1,TRBJ1-5,once,-,CASNPRGNSNQPQHF,TGTGCCAGCAACCCCAGGGGTAATAGCAATCAGCCCCAGCATTTT
TRBV2,TRBJ2-4,-,-,CASSDTLQHTKNIQYF,TGTGCCAGCAGTGATACCCTTCAACACACCAAAAACATTCAGTACTTC
TRBV19,TRBJ2-7,-,-,CASSPKRGRNEQYF,TGTGCCAGTAGTCCTAAAAGGGGAAGGAACGAGCAGTACTTC
TRBV5-6,TRBJ2-7,-,-,CASSRIGDTTYEQYF,TGTGCCAGCAGCCGAATAGGCGACACCACCTACGAGCAGTACTTC
TRBV6-2/TRBV6-3,TRBJ2-1,-,TRBD2,CASSYPSGGPPNEQFF,TGTGCCAGCAGTTATCCTAGCGGGGGCCCCCCCAATGAGCAGTTCTTC
TRBV6-5,TRBJ1-5,-,-,CASSYSDRNQPQHF,TGTGCCAGCAGTTACTCAGACCGCAATCAGCCCCAGCATTTT
TRBV19,TRBJ2-2,-,-,CASSYGGELFF,TGTGCCAGTAGTTACGGCGGGGAGCTGTTTTTT
TRBV11-1,TRBJ2-1,-,-,CASSLDGTNNEQFF,TGTGCCAGCAGCCTAGACGGGACAAACAATGAGCAGTTCTTC
TRBV5-1,TRBJ2-1,-,-,CASSLAGQYNEQFF,TGCGCCAGCAGCTTGGCTGGACAGTACAATGAGCAGTTCTTC
TRBV27,TRBJ2-7,-,-,CASSDTGAGQHEQYF,TGTGCCAGCAGCGACACGGGGGCAGGGCAGCACGAGCAGTACTTC
TRBV7-3,TRBJ2-6,once,-,CASSFSGSSGANVLTF,TGTGCCAGCAGCTTTAGTGGCAGCTCTGGGGCCAACGTCCTGACTTTC
TRBV5-5,TRBJ1-5,-,-,CASSSYPAGNQPQHF,TGTGCCAGCAGCTCCTATCCGGCAGGGAATCAGCCCCAGCATTTT
TRBV6-6,TRBJ2-1,-,-,CASSQADSGSYNEQFF,TGTGCCAGCAGCCAGGCGGACAGCGGATCTTACAATGAGCAGTTCTTC
TRBV4-3,TRBJ2-5,-,-,CASSPGDGETQYF,TGCGCCAGCAGCCCAGGTGATGGGGAGACCCAGTACTTC
TRBV29-1,TRBJ2-2,-,TRBD1,CSVEARGLDTGELFF,TGCAGCGTTGAGGCCAGGGGGCTAGACACCGGGGAGCTGTTTTTT
TRBV21-1,TRBJ1-1,-,-,CASSKVEWDRLGRGTEAFF,TGTGCCAGCAGCAAAGTTGAGTGGGACAGGCTCGGAAGGGGCACTGAAGCTTTCTTT
TRBV6-2/TRBV6-3,TRBJ1-4,-,TRBD1,CASRPGQGATNEKLFF,TGTGCCAGCAGACCTGGACAGGGTGCAACTAATGAAAAACTGTTTTTT
TRBV7-3,TRBJ1-1,-,-,CASSLRENTEAFF,TGTGCCAGCAGCTTAAGGGAGAACACTGAAGCTTTCTTT
TRBV4-2,TRBJ1-1,-,-,CASSQDRDVRTEAFF,TGTGCCAGCAGCCAAGATCGGGACGTAAGAACTGAAGCTTTCTTT
TRBV6-5,TRBJ2-1,-,-,CASSYSPQHNEQFF,TGTGCCAGCAGTTACTCACCTCAACACAATGAGCAGTTCTTC
TRBV5-5,TRBJ1-3,-,-,CASSWSTVSGNTIYF,TGTGCCAGCAGCTGGTCGACAGTTTCTGGAAACACCATATATTTT
TRBV4-3,TRBJ2-1,-,TRBD1,CASSQDHSTGVYNEQFF,TGCGCCAGCAGCCAAGATCATTCGACAGGGGTTTACAATGAGCAGTTCTTC
TRBV27,TRBJ1-2,-,-,CASSGNVNYGYTF,TGTGCCAGCAGCGGAAACGTTAACTATGGCTACACCTTC
TRBV7-2,TRBJ2-7,-,TRBD1,CASSIGTGVNEQYF,TGTGCCAGCAGCATAGGGACAGGGGTCAACGAGCAGTACTTC
TRBV28,TRBJ1-5,-,-,CASSFRGFGGGQHF,TGTGCCAGCAGTTTCCGGGGGTTTGGGGGGGGCCAGCATTTT